One sample yielded the 7 T cell receptor beta chains listed below, sequenced in a study of PD-1 blockade in classical Hodgkin lymphoma. Stated time point: cycle 4 day 1 (C4D1), after 6 weeks of nivolumab. Relapse was seen in all patients after autologous stem cell transplantation, and brentuximab vedotin exposure was variable. Generated by immunoSEQ multiplex PCR, the TCRdb table keeps only in-frame clones and is missing some. The sample has more than 30,000 clones; 77% are singletons. Sequenced material: peripheral blood mononuclear cells (PBMCs), taken before the fourth cycle of nivolumab. These receptors came from a human donor with classical Hodgkin lymphoma.

The chain uses TRBV18 and TRBJ1-6; tentatively, D is TRBD1 (5 bases). Germline V gene sequence: CDR1 KGHSH, CDR2 LQKENI. The CDR3 contains 13 residues. Trimming took 2 bases from V and 9 from J, leaving 8 bases between them. The CDR3 spells CASSPGGGSPLHF. The CDR3 DNA reads as TGTGCCAGCTCACCAGGGGGGGGTTCACCCCTCCACTTT. Full variable domain (outside the CDR3, taken from reference TRBV18 and TRBJ1-6): NAGVMQNPRHLVRRRGQEARLRCSPMKGHSHVYWYRQLPEEGLKFMVYLQKENIIDESGMPKERFSAEFPKEGPSILRIQQVVRGDSAAYFCASSPGGGSPLHFGNGTRLTVT.

This clone has a single count. V is TRBV5-1 and J is TRBJ2-7, with 9 bases aligning to TRBD1. The trim removed 5 bases at V and 1 base at J, leaving 7 bases unmatched. This CDR3 has 15 amino acids. Germline CDR1 SGHRS, CDR2 YFSETQ. The CDR3 bases are TGCGCCAGCAGTCCGGACAGGGGCCTTTCCTACGAGCAGTACTTC. This codes for CASSPDRGLSYEQYF.

The chain is built from TRBV4-3 and TRBJ2-5; D tentatively fits TRBD1 or TRBD2 (5 bases each). Germline V gene sequence: CDR1 LGHNA, CDR2 YSLEER. V was clipped by 1 base and J by 4 bases, with 13 bases between them. The CDR3 spans 15 residues. This chain's CDR3 is CASSQVWGFGETQYF. The CDR3 DNA reads as TGCGCCAGCAGCCAAGTCTGGGGGTTCGGAGAGACCCAGTACTTC.

V and J are TRBV11-2 and TRBJ2-7; TRBD1 might be the D (5 bases). Germline V lookup: CDR1 SGHAT, CDR2 FQNNGV. The ends were cut back, 0 bases at V and 3 bases at J, with 9 bases in the middle. The length of the CDR3 is 14 residues. The CDR3 DNA sequence: TGTGCCAGCAGCTTAGACAGGGCCGGCTACGAGCAGTACTTC. Amino acid sequence: CASSLDRAGYEQYF.

The chain joins TRBV4-2 to TRBJ2-3; 12 bases fit TRBD2. V trimming: 4 bases; J trimming: 5 bases; junction bases outside the gene matches: 10. Germline V lookup: CDR1 LGHNA, CDR2 YNFKEQ. The CDR3 sequence is 17 residues long. CDR3 sequence (DNA): TGTGCCAGCAGCCCCATCCGGGCTAGCGGGGGGGAAGATACGCAGTATTTT. Protein: CASSPIRASGGEDTQYF.

The chain has TRBV6-4 and TRBJ1-5; 8 bases line up with TRBD1. In germline, CDR1 is MRHNA, CDR2 SNTAGT. The CDR3 totals 18 residues. Losses at the gene ends were 2 bases for V and 2 bases for J; bases not matched to a gene: 11. CDR3 sequence: CASSDTIGQGEGNQPQHF. CDR3 coding DNA: TGTGCCAGCAGTGACACCATCGGACAGGGTGAGGGCAATCAGCCCCAGCATTTT.

This sequence joins TRBV6-1 and TRBJ1-5; D gene ambiguous. The germline V and J ends were trimmed by 3 bases and 7 bases, with 10 bases remaining between them. Germline-derived CDR1 and CDR2 are MNHNS and SASEGT. This CDR3 has 13 residues. CDR3: CASSDIEGQPQHF. CDR3 DNA: TGTGCCAGCAGTGATATCGAGGGACAGCCCCAGCATTTT.